Listed below are T cell receptor beta chains from one sample, sequenced in a study of blood T cells in healthy people across ages. TCRdb called the 5' RACE reads again in MiXCR, with one record for every CDR3 protein. The data show 1.2 million to 1.5 million distinct CDR3 sequences, roughly 64% seen once. Source material: blood. The receptors shown here come from a man younger than 35 in good health. Both conserved end residues are part of each CDR3. Fields, in order: J gene, D gene, V gene, clone size, CDR3 DNA, CDR3 protein. A D gene is named only where the DNA matches it firmly. Not all rows give a size; the values are once, few, many and, for expanded clones, a class.

J gene: TRBJ2-7; D gene: -; V gene: TRBV7-2; clone size: -; CDR3 DNA: TGTGCCAGCAGCTTAGATGCGGAACCCACCTACGAGCAGTACTTC; CDR3 protein: CASSLDAEPTYEQYF
J gene: TRBJ2-7; D gene: TRBD2; V gene: TRBV10-3; clone size: -; CDR3 DNA: TGTGCCATCAGGCAGCAACTAGCGGGGTCCTACGAGCAGTACTTC; CDR3 protein: CAIRQQLAGSYEQYF
J gene: TRBJ2-5; D gene: -; V gene: TRBV5-1; clone size: many; CDR3 DNA: TGCGCCAGCAATATAGGGGGATTCCAAGAGACCCAGTACTTC; CDR3 protein: CASNIGGFQETQYF
J gene: TRBJ1-5; D gene: -; V gene: TRBV6-1; clone size: -; CDR3 DNA: TGTGCCAGCAGTGAACACAGGGTTGTATATCAGCCCCAGCATTTT; CDR3 protein: CASSEHRVVYQPQHF
J gene: TRBJ2-7; D gene: TRBD1; V gene: TRBV12-5; clone size: -; CDR3 DNA: TGTGCTAGTGGTTCTTGGGACAGGGACCGCTCCTACGAGCAGTACTTC; CDR3 protein: CASGSWDRDRSYEQYF
J gene: TRBJ2-1; D gene: -; V gene: TRBV7-9; clone size: -; CDR3 DNA: TGTGCCAGCAGCTTAGGGGTGGGTGAGGGTAGTACCAATGAGCAGTTCTTC; CDR3 protein: CASSLGVGEGSTNEQFF
J gene: TRBJ1-2; D gene: -; V gene: TRBV21-1; clone size: -; CDR3 DNA: TGTGCCAGCAGCGGCACCCAGGGGGCTCGCTATGGCTACACCTTC; CDR3 protein: CASSGTQGARYGYTF
J gene: TRBJ2-5; D gene: -; V gene: TRBV19; clone size: -; CDR3 DNA: TGTGCCAGTAGTATGAGGGCGTTGGATGAGCAGTACTTC; CDR3 protein: CASSMRALDEQYF
J gene: TRBJ1-2; D gene: -; V gene: TRBV25-1; clone size: -; CDR3 DNA: TGTGCCAGCGGCATGGGGGATGGCTACACCTTC; CDR3 protein: CASGMGDGYTF
J gene: TRBJ2-7; D gene: -; V gene: TRBV10-3; clone size: few; CDR3 DNA: TGTGCCATCAGTGAGGCGGGGGTCGGGACATCCTTCTACGAGCAGTACTTC; CDR3 protein: CAISEAGVGTSFYEQYF
J gene: TRBJ2-3; D gene: TRBD1; V gene: TRBV12-3/TRBV12-4; clone size: -; CDR3 DNA: TGTGCCAGCAGGCAACAGGGGGCAGCGGTAGATACGCAGTATTTT; CDR3 protein: CASRQQGAAVDTQYF
J gene: TRBJ2-7; D gene: -; V gene: TRBV9; clone size: -; CDR3 DNA: TGTGCCAGCAGCGTGTGGGGGACGCGTTCCTACGAGCAGTACTTC; CDR3 protein: CASSVWGTRSYEQYF
J gene: TRBJ1-1; D gene: -; V gene: TRBV12-3/TRBV12-4; clone size: -; CDR3 DNA: TGTGCCAGCACCAAGGGCCGAGGAGTCACTGAAGCTTTCTTT; CDR3 protein: CASTKGRGVTEAFF
J gene: TRBJ1-4; D gene: -; V gene: TRBV5-8; clone size: once; CDR3 DNA: TGTGCCAGCAGCACTCGACAGCTTCCTAATGAAAAACTGTTTTTT; CDR3 protein: CASSTRQLPNEKLFF
J gene: TRBJ2-3; D gene: TRBD2; V gene: TRBV12-3/TRBV12-4; clone size: -; CDR3 DNA: TGTGCCAGCAGTTTAGCGGGACTAGCGGGGAGAGATACGCAGTATTTT; CDR3 protein: CASSLAGLAGRDTQYF
J gene: TRBJ2-6; D gene: TRBD1; V gene: TRBV4-1; clone size: once; CDR3 DNA: TGCGCCAGCAGCCAAGGGGGACAGGGAACAAACTCTGGGGCCAACGTCCTGACTTTC; CDR3 protein: CASSQGGQGTNSGANVLTF
J gene: TRBJ2-7; D gene: -; V gene: TRBV2; clone size: -; CDR3 DNA: TGTGCCAGCAGTGAATTTCTCCACGAGCAGTACTTC; CDR3 protein: CASSEFLHEQYF
J gene: TRBJ2-7; D gene: TRBD1; V gene: TRBV5-1; clone size: -; CDR3 DNA: TGCGCCAGCAGCATCTCCGGGACAGGGGTCCCCTACGAGCAGTACTTC; CDR3 protein: CASSISGTGVPYEQYF
J gene: TRBJ2-4; D gene: TRBD1; V gene: TRBV5-1; clone size: few; CDR3 DNA: TGCGCCAGCAGCGGGACAGGGGGAGCCAAAAACATTCAGTACTTC; CDR3 protein: CASSGTGGAKNIQYF
J gene: TRBJ2-7; D gene: TRBD1; V gene: TRBV27; clone size: few; CDR3 DNA: TGTGCCAGCAGCCAGGGACAGAGCAAATACGAGCAGTACTTC; CDR3 protein: CASSQGQSKYEQYF
J gene: TRBJ2-1; D gene: -; V gene: TRBV4-3; clone size: -; CDR3 DNA: TGCGCCAGCAGGAGGGGCTTGACGGCCAGGGATCAGTTCTTC; CDR3 protein: CASRRGLTARDQFF
J gene: TRBJ2-2; D gene: -; V gene: TRBV6-5; clone size: -; CDR3 DNA: TGTGCCACCAGGGTCTGGACCGGGGAGCTGTTTTTT; CDR3 protein: CATRVWTGELFF
J gene: TRBJ2-3; D gene: TRBD2; V gene: TRBV7-2; clone size: -; CDR3 DNA: TGTGCCAGCAGCTCCAGGACTAGCGGGGGTCTCAACGGGGGCACAGATACGCAGTATTTT; CDR3 protein: CASSSRTSGGLNGGTDTQYF
J gene: TRBJ2-1; D gene: -; V gene: TRBV5-1; clone size: -; CDR3 DNA: TGCGCCAGCAGCGGACGGGGTAACAATGAGCAGTTCTTC; CDR3 protein: CASSGRGNNEQFF
J gene: TRBJ1-2; D gene: TRBD1; V gene: TRBV29-1; clone size: few; CDR3 DNA: TGCAGCGTCGAGGACAGGGAAAACGGTGGCTACACCTTC; CDR3 protein: CSVEDRENGGYTF
J gene: TRBJ2-5; D gene: -; V gene: TRBV20-1; clone size: -; CDR3 DNA: TGCAGTGCTGCGGTTCGGGAGACCCAGTACTTC; CDR3 protein: CSAAVRETQYF
J gene: TRBJ1-5; D gene: TRBD1; V gene: TRBV12-3/TRBV12-4; clone size: -; CDR3 DNA: TGTGCCAGCAGTCCTAGGCGGGGCAGGGCAGGGGGGTTAGTGACTCAGCCCCAGCATTTT; CDR3 protein: CASSPRRGRAGGLVTQPQHF
J gene: TRBJ2-1; D gene: TRBD1; V gene: TRBV11-2; clone size: -; CDR3 DNA: TGTGCCAGCAGCCCCCGCCGGGACAGGGGATACCATGAGCAGTTCTTC; CDR3 protein: CASSPRRDRGYHEQFF
J gene: TRBJ2-7; D gene: TRBD1; V gene: TRBV28; clone size: once; CDR3 DNA: TGTGCTAGCAGTCCGCGGACAGGGATGGACGAGCAGTACTTC; CDR3 protein: CASSPRTGMDEQYF
J gene: TRBJ2-5; D gene: -; V gene: TRBV11-3; clone size: -; CDR3 DNA: TGTGCCAGCAGCTCCCTCCCCTGGGAGACCCAGTACTTC; CDR3 protein: CASSSLPWETQYF
J gene: TRBJ2-6; D gene: -; V gene: TRBV7-8; clone size: -; CDR3 DNA: TGTGCCAGCAGCTTACCAGGGGGAGGCACCTACTCTGGGGCCAACGTCCTGACTTTC; CDR3 protein: CASSLPGGGTYSGANVLTF
J gene: TRBJ2-3; D gene: -; V gene: TRBV7-9; clone size: -; CDR3 DNA: TGTGCCAGCAGCGCGGGTTTAATGGCGGGTCATACGCAGTATTTT; CDR3 protein: CASSAGLMAGHTQYF
J gene: TRBJ1-1; D gene: -; V gene: TRBV29-1; clone size: -; CDR3 DNA: TGCAGCGTTTGGCGACATGGGGGGAACACTGAAGCTTTCTTT; CDR3 protein: CSVWRHGGNTEAFF
J gene: TRBJ2-7; D gene: -; V gene: TRBV19; clone size: once; CDR3 DNA: TGTGCCAGTAGTAAAGTCCGAAAACCCTACGAGCAGTACTTC; CDR3 protein: CASSKVRKPYEQYF
J gene: TRBJ1-1; D gene: -; V gene: TRBV3-1; clone size: once; CDR3 DNA: TGTGCCAGCAGCCAAACAGACAGGTCTGAAGCTTTCTTT; CDR3 protein: CASSQTDRSEAFF
J gene: TRBJ2-2; D gene: -; V gene: TRBV12-5; clone size: -; CDR3 DNA: TGTGCTAGCCCCACCGGGGAGCTGTTTTTT; CDR3 protein: CASPTGELFF
J gene: TRBJ2-3; D gene: -; V gene: TRBV5-5; clone size: few; CDR3 DNA: TGTGCCACCGCAGGAGGGAATACAGATACGCAGTATTTT; CDR3 protein: CATAGGNTDTQYF
J gene: TRBJ2-1; D gene: -; V gene: TRBV24-1; clone size: -; CDR3 DNA: TGTGCCACCAGAGACAGCTCCTACAATGAGCAGTTCTTC; CDR3 protein: CATRDSSYNEQFF
J gene: TRBJ2-7; D gene: TRBD2; V gene: TRBV2; clone size: -; CDR3 DNA: TGTGCCAGCAGTGAGAGGACTAGCGGGTCCCACGAGCAGTACTTC; CDR3 protein: CASSERTSGSHEQYF
J gene: TRBJ2-3; D gene: -; V gene: TRBV5-4; clone size: -; CDR3 DNA: TGTGCCAGCAGCTTGACAGAGCTAGGTGGTACGCAGTATTTT; CDR3 protein: CASSLTELGGTQYF
J gene: TRBJ2-7; D gene: -; V gene: TRBV7-8; clone size: -; CDR3 DNA: TGTGCCAGCAGCCCCGATTTCAGGGTTACCTACGAGCAGTACTTC; CDR3 protein: CASSPDFRVTYEQYF
J gene: TRBJ2-7; D gene: -; V gene: TRBV29-1; clone size: many; CDR3 DNA: TGCAGCGTAGCTCTAGAGCGCGAGCAGTACTTC; CDR3 protein: CSVALEREQYF
J gene: TRBJ2-3; D gene: TRBD1; V gene: TRBV18; clone size: -; CDR3 DNA: TGTGCCAGCTCACCACGTACAGGACAGGGACAAGCAGATACGCAGTATTTT; CDR3 protein: CASSPRTGQGQADTQYF
J gene: TRBJ2-1; D gene: TRBD2; V gene: TRBV20-1; clone size: -; CDR3 DNA: TGCAGTATGAGGACTAGCGGTCTCTACAATGAGCAGTTCTTC; CDR3 protein: CSMRTSGLYNEQFF
J gene: TRBJ1-2; D gene: -; V gene: TRBV12-3/TRBV12-4; clone size: -; CDR3 DNA: TGTGCCAGTAGTCCGGGACTCACCCGTGGGGGCTACACCTTC; CDR3 protein: CASSPGLTRGGYTF
J gene: TRBJ2-2; D gene: TRBD1; V gene: TRBV7-9; clone size: -; CDR3 DNA: TGTGCCAGCAGCAAAGACAGGGGGATGACCGGGGAGCTGTTTTTT; CDR3 protein: CASSKDRGMTGELFF
J gene: TRBJ2-7; D gene: -; V gene: TRBV12-1; clone size: -; CDR3 DNA: TGTGCCAGCAGCCCCCCAAAAAACTACGAGCAGTACTTC; CDR3 protein: CASSPPKNYEQYF
J gene: TRBJ2-1; D gene: TRBD2; V gene: TRBV10-3; clone size: few; CDR3 DNA: TGTGCCATCAGTGAGGCGGGGGGCTCCTACAATGAGCAGTTCTTC; CDR3 protein: CAISEAGGSYNEQFF
J gene: TRBJ2-5; D gene: TRBD2; V gene: TRBV15; clone size: few; CDR3 DNA: TGTGCCACCAGCGGAGGACTAGCGGGAGAGACCCAGTACTTC; CDR3 protein: CATSGGLAGETQYF
J gene: TRBJ2-7; D gene: -; V gene: TRBV7-2; clone size: few; CDR3 DNA: TGTGCCAGCAGCTCTCCAGGCTATTCGGTCTACGAGCAGTACTTC; CDR3 protein: CASSSPGYSVYEQYF